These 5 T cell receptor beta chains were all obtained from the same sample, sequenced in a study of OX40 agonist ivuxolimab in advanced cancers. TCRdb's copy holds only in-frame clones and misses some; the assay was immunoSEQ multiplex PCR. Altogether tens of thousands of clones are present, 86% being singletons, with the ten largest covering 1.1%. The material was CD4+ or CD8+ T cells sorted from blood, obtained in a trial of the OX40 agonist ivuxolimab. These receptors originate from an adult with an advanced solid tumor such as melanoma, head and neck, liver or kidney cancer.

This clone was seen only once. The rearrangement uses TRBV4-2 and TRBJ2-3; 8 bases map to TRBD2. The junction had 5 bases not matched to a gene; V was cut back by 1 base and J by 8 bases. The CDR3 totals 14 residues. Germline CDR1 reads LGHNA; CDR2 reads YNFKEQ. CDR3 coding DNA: TGTGCCAGCAGCCAAGGGACTAGCATATTTACGCAGTATTTT. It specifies CASSQGTSIFTQYF.

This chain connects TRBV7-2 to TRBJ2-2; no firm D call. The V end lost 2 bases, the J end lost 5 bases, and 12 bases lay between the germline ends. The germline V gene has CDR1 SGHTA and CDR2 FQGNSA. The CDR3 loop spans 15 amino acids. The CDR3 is CASSLHRTITGELFF. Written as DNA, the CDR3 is TGTGCCAGCAGCTTACACCGGACCATTACCGGGGAGCTGTTTTTT.

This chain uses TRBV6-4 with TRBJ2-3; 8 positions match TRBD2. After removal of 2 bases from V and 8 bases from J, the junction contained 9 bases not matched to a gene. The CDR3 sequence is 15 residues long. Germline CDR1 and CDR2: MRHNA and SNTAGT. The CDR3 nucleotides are TGTGCCAGCAGTGACGGGAGCGGGAGCGGAGGTACGCAGTATTTT. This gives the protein CASSDGSGSGGTQYF.

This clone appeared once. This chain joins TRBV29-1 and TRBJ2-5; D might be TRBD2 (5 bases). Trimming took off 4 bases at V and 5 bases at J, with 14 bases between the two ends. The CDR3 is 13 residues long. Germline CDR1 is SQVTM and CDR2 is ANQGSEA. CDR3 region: CSVVGMRGETQYF. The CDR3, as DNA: TGCAGCGTTGTGGGGATGAGAGGGGAGACCCAGTACTTC.

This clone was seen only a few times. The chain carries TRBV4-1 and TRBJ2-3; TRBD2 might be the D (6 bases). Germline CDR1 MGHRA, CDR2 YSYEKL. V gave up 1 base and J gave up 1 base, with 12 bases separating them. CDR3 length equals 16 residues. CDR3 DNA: TGCGCCAGCAGCCAAGGATTCGGCGGGGGCACAGATACGCAGTATTTT. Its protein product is CASSQGFGGGTDTQYF.